What follows are 15 T cell receptor beta chains derived from one specimen sequenced in a study of cytomegalovirus exposure and HLA in healthy donors. This PCR relied on a set of 60 Vbeta primers and 13 Jbeta primers. The table came from immunoSEQ multiplex PCR; TCRdb's copy has only in-frame clones and leaves some out. The data show 72,000 or so clones, about 67% seen once. The sample comprised PBMCs. The receptors shown here come from a human donor in good health.

This clone was detected once. The chain joins TRBV7-9 to TRBJ2-1, with D maybe TRBD1 (6 bases). Trimming left V 1 base short and J 10 bases short, with 8 bases between. This CDR3 has 12 residues. Germline V lookup: CDR1 SEHNR, CDR2 FQNEAQ (reference sequence). CDR3 loop: CASSLEGTEQFF. The DNA of the CDR3 is TGTGCCAGCAGCTTAGAGGGGACAGAGCAGTTCTTC.

This clone was detected a few times. The rearrangement uses TRBV9 and TRBJ2-3; a weak D match, TRBD1 (6 bases). The CDR3 extends over 16 amino acids. Looked up from germline, CDR1 is SGDLS and CDR2 is YYNGEE. The V end lost 3 bases, the J end lost 1 base, and 15 bases lay between the germline ends. This chain's CDR3 is CASSENLQGGTDTQYF. Here the CDR3 DNA reads TGTGCCAGCAGCGAGAACCTACAGGGCGGCACAGATACGCAGTATTTT.

This clone was counted between two and nine times. The junction shows a germline mismatch at one end, possibly a read error. CDR3 DNA sequence: TGTGCCAGTAGTGGAGGCATCTACAATGAGCAGTTCTTC. Amino acids: CASSGGIYNEQFF. The chain couples TRBV2 to TRBJ2-1, with D perhaps matching TRBD2 (5 bases). CDR1 SNHLY and CDR2 FYNNEI come from the germline V gene. This CDR3 comprises 13 residues.

The J gene is TRBJ2-5, the V gene TRBV6-5; 8 nucleotides match TRBD2. The CDR3 is made up of 15 amino acids. The trim removed 4 bases at V and 2 bases at J, leaving 6 bases unmatched. Germline CDR1 MNHEY, CDR2 SVGAGI. In DNA form, the CDR3 reads TGTGCCAGCAGTTCCCCTACTAGCGGTCAAGAGACCCAGTACTTC. It is translated as CASSSPTSGQETQYF.

The chain joins TRBV5-1 to TRBJ2-3, with D maybe TRBD2 (5 bases). The CDR3 runs 14 residues. V was pared by 0 bases and J by 4 bases, with 9 bases between. CDR1 is SGHRS, CDR2 YFSETQ, per germline. In DNA form, the CDR3 reads TGCGCCAGCAGCTTGGAGAGGGTTGCAGATACGCAGTATTTT. This encodes CASSLERVADTQYF.

This clone has a single count. The chain links TRBV27 to TRBJ2-1; D possibly corresponds to TRBD1 (6 bases). The V gene lost 6 bases and the J gene lost 2 bases, with 8 bases spanning the gap. The CDR3 has 13 amino acids. Germline lookup yields CDR1 MNHEY and CDR2 SMNVEV (reference sequence). The CDR3 loop reads CASRAGAYNEQFF. In DNA form, the CDR3 reads TGTGCCAGCAGGGCAGGGGCCTACAATGAGCAGTTCTTC.

In this sample, this clone is hyperexpanded. V and J are TRBV9 and TRBJ2-7; 9 positions agree with TRBD1. After removal of 3 bases from V and 2 bases from J, the junction contained 3 bases not matched to a gene. Germline CDR1 reads SGDLS; CDR2 reads YYNGEE. The CDR3 length is 14 residues. The DNA for the CDR3 is TGTGCCAGCAGCGGGGGACAGGGCCCCTACGAGCAGTACTTC. Protein sequence: CASSGGQGPYEQYF.

V is TRBV6-5 and J is TRBJ1-5; 8 nucleotides line up with TRBD1. Trimming cost V 8 bases and J 3 bases; bases outside gene matches: 3. The CDR3 has 13 residues. Germline CDR1 MNHEY, CDR2 SVGAGI. The CDR3 nucleotides read TGTGCCAGCTGGACAGGGCCCAATCAGCCCCAGCATTTT. Translation: CASWTGPNQPQHF.

The gene calls are TRBV5-6 and TRBJ2-7; 7 nucleotides match TRBD1. Germline values: CDR1 SGHDT, CDR2 YYEEEE. There are 15 residues in the CDR3. With 4 bases clipped from V and 2 bases from J, the junction kept 9 bases outside the gene matches. The DNA for the CDR3 is TGTGCCAGCAGCCCGGATTTGGACAGGACCTACGAGCAGTACTTC. Encoded protein: CASSPDLDRTYEQYF.

The chain combines TRBV6-6 with TRBJ2-1, with 7 bases lining up with TRBD2. CDR1 is MNHNY, CDR2 SVGAGI, per germline (reference sequence). J was trimmed by 2 bases and V by 7 bases; bases with no gene match: 5. This CDR3 is 14 amino acids long. For the CDR3, the DNA is TGTGCCAGCAACCGGGGGGTGCCCTACAATGAGCAGTTCTTC. As protein: CASNRGVPYNEQFF.

This clone was detected once. V usage is TRBV14 and J usage is TRBJ1-2, with no clear D. Germline V CDR1 and CDR2: SGHDN, FVKESK. Trimming stripped 2 bases from V and 7 bases from J, with 23 bases between. The CDR3 length is 17 residues. The CDR3 nucleotides read TGTGCCAGCAGCCAACAGCCCCGGCCAGGAGGTGTGGGTGGCTACACCTTC. Its protein product is CASSQQPRPGGVGGYTF. Supplemented by reference TRBV14 and TRBJ1-2, the full variable domain reads EAGVTQFPSHSVIEKGQTVTLRCDPISGHDNLYWYRRVMGKEIKFLLHFVKESKQDESGMPNNRFLAERTGGTYSTLKVQPAELEDSGVYFCASSQQPRPGGVGGYTFGSGTRLTVV.

The rearrangement links TRBV7-9 to TRBJ2-2; perhaps TRBD1 as D (5 bases). The CDR3 totals 14 residues. Germline V gene data show CDR1 as SEHNR and CDR2 as FQNEAQ (reference sequence). Trimming shortened V by 3 bases and J by 7 bases, and 12 bases separated the two germline ends. CDR3 bases: TGTGCCAGCAGCTTGAACAGGCCGGGCGGGGAGCTGTTTTTT. Amino acid sequence: CASSLNRPGGELFF. The full variable domain, its missing parts supplied by reference TRBV7-9 and TRBJ2-2, is DTGVSQNPRHKITKRGQNVTFRCDPISEHNRLYWYRQTLGQGPEFLTYFQNEAQLEKSRLLSDRFSAERPKGSFSTLEIQRTEQGDSAMYLCASSLNRPGGELFFGEGSRLTVL.

This chain joins TRBV30 and TRBJ2-5; the D gene is possibly TRBD2 (6 bases). The J call may be mistaken, given a closer DNA end match to TRBJ2-7. This CDR3 spans 13 amino acids. CDR1 GTSNPN and CDR2 SVGIG come from the germline V gene (reference sequence). The CDR3 DNA is TGTGCCTGGAATCGGGACTCGACCTACGAGCAGTACTTC. Amino acid sequence: CAWNRDSTYEQYF.

Only one count was recorded for this clone. This chain uses TRBV28 with TRBJ1-6; D is possibly TRBD1 (6 bases). Trimming cost V 7 bases and J 10 bases, with 14 bases left between them. Per the germline V gene, CDR1 is MDHEN and CDR2 is SYDVKM. The CDR3 contains 13 residues. The CDR3 region has the DNA TGTGCCAGCACCGGGGGGGGCAGGTCACCCCTCCACTTT. Its protein product is CASTGGGRSPLHF. Complete variable domain (other parts from reference TRBV28 and TRBJ1-6): DVKVTQSSRYLVKRTGEKVFLECVQDMDHENMFWYRQDPGLGLRLIYFSYDVKMKEKGDIPEGYSVSREKKERFSLILESASTNQTSMYLCASTGGGRSPLHFGNGTRLTVT.

The chain combines TRBV5-1 with TRBJ2-4, with 12 bases aligning to TRBD1. Germline lookup yields CDR1 SGHRS and CDR2 YFSETQ. The CDR3 contains 16 residues. Trimming took 6 bases from V and 5 from J; bases not matched to a gene: 9. CDR3 in DNA: TGCGCCAGCACCCAAAGCGGGACAGGGGGCGAAAACATTCAGTACTTC. This translates into CASTQSGTGGENIQYF.